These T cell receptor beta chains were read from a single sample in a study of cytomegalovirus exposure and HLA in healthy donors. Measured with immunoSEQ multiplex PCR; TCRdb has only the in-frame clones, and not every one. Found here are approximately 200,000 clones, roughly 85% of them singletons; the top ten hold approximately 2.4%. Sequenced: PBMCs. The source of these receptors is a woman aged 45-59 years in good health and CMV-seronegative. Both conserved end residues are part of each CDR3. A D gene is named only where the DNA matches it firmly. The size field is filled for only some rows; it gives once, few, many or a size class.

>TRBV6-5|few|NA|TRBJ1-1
TGTGCCAGCAGTTACGCAGGGAGGGGGACTGAAGCTTTCTTT
CASSYAGRGTEAFF
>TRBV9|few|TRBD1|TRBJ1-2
TGTGCCAGCAGCCCTTTCCTGGACAGGGTGAGCTATGGCTACACCTTC
CASSPFLDRVSYGYTF
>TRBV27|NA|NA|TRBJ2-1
TGTGCCAGTGGGTTAGGGGCTAGCGAGGGGTCAGGCAATGAGCAGTTCTTC
CASGLGASEGSGNEQFF
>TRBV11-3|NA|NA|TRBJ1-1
TGTGCCAGCAGCTTATCAGGAAACACTGAAGCTTTCTTT
CASSLSGNTEAFF
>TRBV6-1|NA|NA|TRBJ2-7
TGTGCCAGTTCCGTGGCGGACTACGAGCAGTACTTC
CASSVADYEQYF
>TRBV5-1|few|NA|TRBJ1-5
TGCGCCAGCAGCATCACGCGAAGTGATCAGCCCCAGCATTTT
CASSITRSDQPQHF
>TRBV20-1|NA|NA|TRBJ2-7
TGCAGTGCTAGCCCGTACGAGCAGTACTTC
CSASPYEQYF
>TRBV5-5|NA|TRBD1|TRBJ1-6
TGTGCCAGCAGCTTCCTCCCCGGTCCACAACCGAGAGACAGGGGAGTCCACTTT
CASSFLPGPQPRDRGVHF
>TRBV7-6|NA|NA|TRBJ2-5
TGTGCCAGCAGCTTAAGGCCTGGACAGAAACAAGAGACCCAGTACTTC
CASSLRPGQKQETQYF
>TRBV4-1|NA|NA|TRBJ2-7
TGCGCCAGCAGCCAGGACAGTGAAGATTCCTACGAGCAGTACTTC
CASSQDSEDSYEQYF